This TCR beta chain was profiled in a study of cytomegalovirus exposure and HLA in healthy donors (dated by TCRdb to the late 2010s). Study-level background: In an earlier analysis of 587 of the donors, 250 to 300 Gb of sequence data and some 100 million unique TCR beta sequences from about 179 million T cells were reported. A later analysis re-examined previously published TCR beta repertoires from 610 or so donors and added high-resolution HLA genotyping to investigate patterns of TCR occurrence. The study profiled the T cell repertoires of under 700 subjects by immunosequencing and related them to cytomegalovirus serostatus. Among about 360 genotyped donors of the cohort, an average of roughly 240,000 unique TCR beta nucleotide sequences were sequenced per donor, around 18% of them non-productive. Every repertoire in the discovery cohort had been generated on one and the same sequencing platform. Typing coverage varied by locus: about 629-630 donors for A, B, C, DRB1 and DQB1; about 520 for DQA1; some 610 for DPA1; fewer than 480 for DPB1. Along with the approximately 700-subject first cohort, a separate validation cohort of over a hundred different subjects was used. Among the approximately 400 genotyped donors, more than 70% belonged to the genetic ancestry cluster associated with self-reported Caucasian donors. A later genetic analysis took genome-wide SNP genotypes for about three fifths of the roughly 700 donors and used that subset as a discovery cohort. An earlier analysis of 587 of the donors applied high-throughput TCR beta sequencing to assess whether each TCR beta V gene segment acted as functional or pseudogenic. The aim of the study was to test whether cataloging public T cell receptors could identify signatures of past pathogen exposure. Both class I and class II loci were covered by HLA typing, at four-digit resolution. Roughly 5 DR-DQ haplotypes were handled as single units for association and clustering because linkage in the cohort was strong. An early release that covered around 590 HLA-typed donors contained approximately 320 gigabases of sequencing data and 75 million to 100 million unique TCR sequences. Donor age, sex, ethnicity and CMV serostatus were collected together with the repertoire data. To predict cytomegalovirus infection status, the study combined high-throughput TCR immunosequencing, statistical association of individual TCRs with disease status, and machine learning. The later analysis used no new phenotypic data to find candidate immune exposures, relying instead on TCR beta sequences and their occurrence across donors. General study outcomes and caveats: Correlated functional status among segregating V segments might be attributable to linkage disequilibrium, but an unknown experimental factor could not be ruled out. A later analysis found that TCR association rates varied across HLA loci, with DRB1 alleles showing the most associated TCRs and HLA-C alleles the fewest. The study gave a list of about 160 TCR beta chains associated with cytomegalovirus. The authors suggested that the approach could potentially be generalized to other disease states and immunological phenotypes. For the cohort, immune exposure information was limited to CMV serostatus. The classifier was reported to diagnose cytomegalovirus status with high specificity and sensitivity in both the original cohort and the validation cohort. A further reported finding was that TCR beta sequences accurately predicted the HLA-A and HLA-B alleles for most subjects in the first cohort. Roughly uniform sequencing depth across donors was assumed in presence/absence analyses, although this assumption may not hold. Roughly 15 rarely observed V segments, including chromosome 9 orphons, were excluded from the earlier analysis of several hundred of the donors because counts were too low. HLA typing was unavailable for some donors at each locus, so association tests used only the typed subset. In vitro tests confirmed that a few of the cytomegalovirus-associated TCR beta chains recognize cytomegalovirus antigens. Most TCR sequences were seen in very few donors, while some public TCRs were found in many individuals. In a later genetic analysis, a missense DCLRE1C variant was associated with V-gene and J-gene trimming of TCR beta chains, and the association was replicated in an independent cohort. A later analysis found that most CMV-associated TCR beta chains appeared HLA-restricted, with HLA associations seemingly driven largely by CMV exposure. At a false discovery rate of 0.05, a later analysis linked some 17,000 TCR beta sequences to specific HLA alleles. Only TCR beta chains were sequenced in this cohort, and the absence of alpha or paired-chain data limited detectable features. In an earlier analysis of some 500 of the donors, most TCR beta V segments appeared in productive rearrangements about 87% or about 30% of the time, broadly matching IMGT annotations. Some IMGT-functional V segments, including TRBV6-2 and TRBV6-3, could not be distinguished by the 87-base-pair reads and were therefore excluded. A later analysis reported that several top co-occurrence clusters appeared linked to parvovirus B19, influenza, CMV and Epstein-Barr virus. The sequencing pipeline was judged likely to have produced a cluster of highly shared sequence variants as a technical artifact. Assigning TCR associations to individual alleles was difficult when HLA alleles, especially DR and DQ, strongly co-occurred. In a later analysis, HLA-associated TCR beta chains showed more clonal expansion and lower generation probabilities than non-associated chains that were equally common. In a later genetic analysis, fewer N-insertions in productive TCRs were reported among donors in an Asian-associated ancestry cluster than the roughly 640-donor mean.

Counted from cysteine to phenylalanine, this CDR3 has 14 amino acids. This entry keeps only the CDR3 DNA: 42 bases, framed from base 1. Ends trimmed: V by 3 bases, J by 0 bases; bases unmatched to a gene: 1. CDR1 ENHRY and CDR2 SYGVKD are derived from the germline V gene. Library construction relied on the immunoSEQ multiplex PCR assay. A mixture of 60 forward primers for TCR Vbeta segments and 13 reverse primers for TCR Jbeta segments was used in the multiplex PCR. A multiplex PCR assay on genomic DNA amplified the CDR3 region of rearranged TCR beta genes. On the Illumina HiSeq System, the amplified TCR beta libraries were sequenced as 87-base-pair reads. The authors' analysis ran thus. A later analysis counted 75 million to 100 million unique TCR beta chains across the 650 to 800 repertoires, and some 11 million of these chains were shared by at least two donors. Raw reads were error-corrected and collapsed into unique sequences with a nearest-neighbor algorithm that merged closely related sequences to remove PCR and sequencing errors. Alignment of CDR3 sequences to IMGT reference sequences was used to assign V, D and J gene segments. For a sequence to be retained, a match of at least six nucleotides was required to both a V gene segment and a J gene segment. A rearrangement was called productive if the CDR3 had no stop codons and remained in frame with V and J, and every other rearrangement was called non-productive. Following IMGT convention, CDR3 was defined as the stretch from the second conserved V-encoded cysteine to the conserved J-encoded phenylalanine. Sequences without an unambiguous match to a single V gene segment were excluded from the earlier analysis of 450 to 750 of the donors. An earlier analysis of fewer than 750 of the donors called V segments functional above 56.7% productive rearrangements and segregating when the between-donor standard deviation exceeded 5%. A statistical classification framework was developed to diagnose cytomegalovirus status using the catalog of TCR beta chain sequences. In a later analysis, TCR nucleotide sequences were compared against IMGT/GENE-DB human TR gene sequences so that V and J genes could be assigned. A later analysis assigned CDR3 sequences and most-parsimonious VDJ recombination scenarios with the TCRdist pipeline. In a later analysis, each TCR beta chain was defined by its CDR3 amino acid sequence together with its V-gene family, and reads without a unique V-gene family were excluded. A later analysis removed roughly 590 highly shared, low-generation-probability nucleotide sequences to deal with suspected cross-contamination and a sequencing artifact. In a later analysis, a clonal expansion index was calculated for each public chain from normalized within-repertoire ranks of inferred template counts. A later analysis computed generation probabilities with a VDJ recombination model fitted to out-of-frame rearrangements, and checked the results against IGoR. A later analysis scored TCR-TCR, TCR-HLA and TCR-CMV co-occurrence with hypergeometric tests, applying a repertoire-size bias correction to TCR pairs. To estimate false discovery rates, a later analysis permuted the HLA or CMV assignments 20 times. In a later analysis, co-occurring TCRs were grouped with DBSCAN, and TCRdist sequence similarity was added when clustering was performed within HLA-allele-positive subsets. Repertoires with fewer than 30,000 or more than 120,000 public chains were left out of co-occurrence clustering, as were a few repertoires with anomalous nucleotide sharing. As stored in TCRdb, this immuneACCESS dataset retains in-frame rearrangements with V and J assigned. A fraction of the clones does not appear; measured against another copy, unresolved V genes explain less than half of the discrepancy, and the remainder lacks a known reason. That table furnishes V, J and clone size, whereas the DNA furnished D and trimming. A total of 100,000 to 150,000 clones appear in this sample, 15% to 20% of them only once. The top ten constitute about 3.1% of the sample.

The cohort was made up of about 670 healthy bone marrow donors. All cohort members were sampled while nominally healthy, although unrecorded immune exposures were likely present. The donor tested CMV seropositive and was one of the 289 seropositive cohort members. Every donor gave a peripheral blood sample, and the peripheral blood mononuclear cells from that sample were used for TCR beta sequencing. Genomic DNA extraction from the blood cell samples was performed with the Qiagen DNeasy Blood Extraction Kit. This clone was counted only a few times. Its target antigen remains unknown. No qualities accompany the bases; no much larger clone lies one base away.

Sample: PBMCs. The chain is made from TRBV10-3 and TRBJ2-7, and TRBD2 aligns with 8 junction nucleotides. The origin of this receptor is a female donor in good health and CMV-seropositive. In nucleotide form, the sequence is TGTGCCATCAGTGACGGGGGGGGCTCCTACGAGCAGTACTTC. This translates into CAISDGGGSYEQYF.